This T cell receptor beta chain came from a study of CD8 T cells in ankylosing spondylitis. It was by quantitative 5'-RACE with molecular barcodes that TCR beta libraries were made. Each CDR3 protein is one row after TCRdb ran MiXCR on the 5' RACE reads. The top ten hold about 3% of the sample, which has under 250,000 distinct CDR3 sequences, about 11% seen once. There are many counts of this clonotype. The antigen is undetermined. General observations from the study: Peripheral blood held disease-linked clones only at relatively low frequency, and these were CD8+. The authors reported significant enrichment of disease-linked clones in matched ankylosing spondylitis synovial fluid.

The CDR3 has 13 residues. Germline CDR1 is DFQATT and CDR2 is SNEGSKA (reference sequence). V shed 6 bases and J shed 2 bases, with 12 bases lying between them. Sequencing used blood, either unsorted or a sorted T cell fraction (not recorded which). This sequence was found in a male donor with ankylosing spondylitis or in good health (not recorded which). The J gene is TRBJ2-3, the V gene TRBV20-1; D might be TRBD2 (6 bases). CDR3 in DNA: TGCAGTGCGCCGGGACTCCCCACAGATACGCAGTATTTT. Its translation is CSAPGLPTDTQYF.